The 30 T cell receptor beta chains in this list originate from one sample, sequenced in a study of human T cells and chemical hapten exposure. Time point in this sample: patch test 2, 6 weeks after DPC sensitization. Treatment here: therapeutic diphenylcyclopropenone sensitization with weekly scalp DPC. TCRdb fed the RACE reads into MiXCR, producing one record per CDR3 protein. The sample lists fewer than 100,000 distinct CDR3 sequences; 9.3% were seen once. Specimen: whole blood, collected in connection with sensitization to the hapten diphenylcyclopropenone (DPC). These receptors were collected from a woman aged 40 to 50 with alopecia areata. Some clones in this sample may be carry-over from other donors' samples.

To note about this clonotype: A much larger clone differs by one base, so this may be a read error. The rearrangement joins TRBV7-9 to TRBJ2-3; D is unresolved. CDR1 is SEHNR and CDR2 is FQNEAQ in the germline V gene (reference sequence). Trimming removed 8 bases from V and 0 bases from J, with 6 bases in between. The length of the CDR3 is 12 residues. The CDR3 nucleotides read TGTGCCAGCCGCCTGAGCACAGATACGCAGTATTTT. Translation gives CASRLSTDTQYF.

The table lists this clonotype with many counts. The V and J genes are TRBV5-1 and TRBJ1-5, with TRBD1 identical over 8 bases. Germline CDR1 SGHRS, CDR2 YFSETQ. The CDR3 has 15 amino acids. V was pared by 0 bases and J by 4 bases, with 3 bases of the junction left unmatched. The DNA for the CDR3 is TGCGCCAGCAGCTTGGGGGACAGGAGTAATCAGCCCCAGCATTTT. Amino acid sequence: CASSLGDRSNQPQHF.

The V call is TRBV4-1, the J call TRBJ2-5, with a tentative D call TRBD2 (6 bases). There are 14 residues in the CDR3. V was trimmed by 2 bases and J by 4 bases, leaving 11 bases between them. The germline gives CDR1 MGHRA, CDR2 YSYEKL. The CDR3 region is CASSQSLGGETQYF. In DNA form, the CDR3 reads TGCGCCAGCAGCCAAAGTCTGGGAGGAGAGACCCAGTACTTC.

The sample holds many counts of this clonotype. The chain links TRBV9 to TRBJ1-6; maybe TRBD1 (5 bases). Germline-derived CDR1 and CDR2 are SGDLS and YYNGEE. V was trimmed by 2 bases and J by 7 bases, leaving 13 bases between them. This CDR3 is built from 15 residues. CDR3 in amino acids: CASSVGPAVNSPLHF. Here the CDR3 DNA reads TGTGCCAGCAGCGTGGGGCCAGCCGTAAATTCACCCCTCCACTTT.

This sequence joins TRBV27 and TRBJ1-2; D is unresolved. There are 13 residues in the CDR3. Trimming cost V 5 bases and J 3 bases, with 10 bases left between them. Germline lookup yields CDR1 MNHEY and CDR2 SMNVEV (reference sequence). This chain's CDR3 is CASSTAPHYGYTF. The CDR3, as DNA: TGTGCCAGCAGTACCGCCCCCCACTATGGCTACACCTTC.

This clonotype was recorded many times. The chain is built from TRBV29-1 and TRBJ2-3; 10 nucleotides match TRBD2. Unmatched junction bases numbered 9, after V lost 8 bases and J lost 4 bases. Per the germline V gene, CDR1 is SQVTM and CDR2 is ANQGSEA. This CDR3 region has 14 residues. CDR3 nucleotides: TGCAGCCCTCCTAGCGGGAGACTGGCAGATACGCAGTATTTT. Its translation: CSPPSGRLADTQYF.

This chain joins TRBV30 and TRBJ1-6; D uncertain. The length of the CDR3 is 14 residues. Trimming removed 5 bases from V and 9 bases from J, with 17 bases in between. Germline V gene data show CDR1 as GTSNPN and CDR2 as SVGIG (reference sequence). The CDR3 coding sequence is TGTGCCTGGGCGGGCGGATTTTATGGTTCACCCCTCCACTTT. This encodes CAWAGGFYGSPLHF.

This clonotype was seen only a few times. V is TRBV28 and J is TRBJ2-5; D tentatively fits TRBD1 or TRBD2 (6 bases each). CDR1 MDHEN and CDR2 SYDVKM come from the germline V gene. Between the trimmed V and J ends, which lost 3 bases and 1 base, there was a span of 12 bases. The CDR3 loop spans 15 amino acids. The CDR3 DNA reads as TGTGCCAGCAGTTTTGCGGGACAAAGCCAAGAGACCCAGTACTTC. Translated: CASSFAGQSQETQYF.

This clonotype was seen a handful of times. The V call is TRBV6-6, the J call TRBJ2-1, with a possible D match to TRBD2 (5 bases). V lost 6 bases to trimming and J lost 4 bases, with 16 bases between them. Germline-derived CDR1 and CDR2 are MNHNY and SVGAGI (reference sequence). The CDR3 length is 15 residues. The CDR3 spells CASSPPGGSYNEQFF. As DNA, the CDR3 is TGTGCCAGCAGCCCCCCCGGCGGGTCTTACAATGAGCAGTTCTTC.

This chain uses TRBV18 with TRBJ1-2; no clear D gene. This CDR3 spans 11 amino acids. The germline V gene encodes CDR1 KGHSH and CDR2 LQKENI. Trimming removed 5 bases at V and 4 bases at J, with 5 bases between. The CDR3 region is CASSSTYGYTF. In DNA form, the CDR3 reads TGTGCCAGCTCATCAACCTATGGCTACACCTTC.

The gene calls are TRBV28 and TRBJ2-1; 9 bases match TRBD1. The CDR3 is 16 amino acids. The V gene's germline CDR1 is MDHEN and CDR2 SYDVKM. Trimming at V came to 6 bases and at J to 7 bases, leaving 13 bases not matched to a gene. The CDR3 sequence: CASSSQAGTGRNEQFF. In nucleotides, the CDR3 is TGTGCCAGCAGCAGTCAGGCCGGGACAGGGAGGAATGAGCAGTTCTTC.

This clonotype was detected many times. The chain employs TRBV6-5 and TRBJ2-3, with TRBD1 identical over 7 bases. The germline gives CDR1 MNHEY, CDR2 SVGAGI. The CDR3 has 14 amino acids. With 6 bases clipped from V and 10 bases from J, the junction kept 13 bases outside the gene matches. CDR3 residues: CASRGGSTLNSQYF. The CDR3 DNA reads TGTGCCAGCAGAGGGGGCTCGACCCTAAACTCGCAGTATTTT.

This clonotype has just a few counts. The chain employs TRBV27 and TRBJ1-1, with D possibly being TRBD1 (6 bases). V lost 5 bases and J 3 bases, leaving 13 bases between the germline ends. From germline, CDR1 is MNHEY and CDR2 SMNVEV (reference sequence). The CDR3 loop spans 14 amino acids. The CDR3 sequence: CASSPPDRHTEAFF. Here the CDR3 DNA reads TGTGCCAGCAGTCCCCCGGACAGACACACTGAAGCTTTCTTT.

This rearrangement joins TRBV7-2 to TRBJ2-4, with D possibly being TRBD2 (6 bases). This CDR3 has 16 residues. The V end lost 5 bases, the J end lost 0 bases, and 14 bases lay between the germline ends. CDR1 and CDR2 from the germline V gene are SGHTA and FQGNSA. The CDR3, as DNA: TGTGCCAGCAGCCGAGACGGGGGACTAGCCAAAAACATTCAGTACTTC. It yields the protein CASSRDGGLAKNIQYF.

The J gene is TRBJ1-2, the V gene TRBV29-1; TRBD1 matches 8 bases. The CDR3 has 14 amino acids. With 4 bases clipped from V and 4 bases from J, the junction kept 8 bases outside the gene matches. CDR1 is SQVTM and CDR2 is ANQGSEA in the germline V gene. CDR3 loop: CSVVGQGASYGYTF. CDR3 DNA: TGCAGCGTTGTAGGGCAGGGGGCCAGCTATGGCTACACCTTC. Looking up the rest from reference TRBV29-1 and TRBJ1-2 gives the full variable domain: SAVISQKPSRDICQRGTSLTIQCQVDSQVTMMFWYRQQPGQSLTLIATANQGSEATYESGFVIDKFPISRPNLTFSTLTVSNMSPEDSSIYLCSVVGQGASYGYTFGSGTRLTVV.

This clonotype was detected only a few times. The gene calls are TRBV20-1 and TRBJ1-3; D remains ambiguous. V shed 3 bases and J shed 0 bases, with 9 bases lying between them. Per the germline V gene, CDR1 is DFQATT and CDR2 is SNEGSKA (reference sequence). CDR3 size: 14 residues. CDR3 sequence (DNA): TGCAGTGCTAGGGACTCCCGCTCTGGAAACACCATATATTTT. As protein: CSARDSRSGNTIYF.

This clonotype occurred many times. This sequence joins TRBV6-2 or TRBV6-3 and TRBJ2-3, with D unresolved. CDR3 length: 12 residues. V shed 3 bases and J shed 6 bases, with 7 bases lying between them. Germline V gene sequence: CDR1 MNHEY, CDR2 SVGEGT. The CDR3 DNA sequence: TGTGCCAGCAGTTATTCGAGGGATACGCAGTATTTT. Its protein product is CASSYSRDTQYF.

This clonotype was seen at least ten times. This rearrangement joins TRBV7-9 to TRBJ2-5; weak D call: TRBD2 (5 bases). V was trimmed by 2 bases and J by 5 bases, leaving 9 bases between them. This CDR3 is built from 13 residues. Germline V gene data show CDR1 as SEHNR and CDR2 as FQNEAQ (reference sequence). This chain's CDR3 is CASSLLQRETQYF. CDR3 DNA: TGTGCCAGCAGCTTACTCCAGCGGGAGACCCAGTACTTC.

This clonotype was seen more than once but under ten times. J is TRBJ2-1 and V is TRBV20-1, with 11 bases identical to TRBD2. This CDR3 region has 19 residues. J was trimmed by 8 bases and V by 0 bases; bases with no gene match: 18. Looked up from germline, CDR1 is DFQATT and CDR2 is SNEGSKA (reference sequence). The CDR3 reads CSARDLLAGDGFGYDEQFF. CDR3 bases: TGCAGTGCTAGAGATTTACTAGCGGGAGATGGTTTTGGGTACGATGAGCAGTTCTTC.

This clonotype came up a few times. The V call is TRBV5-1, the J call TRBJ2-2, with 7 bases matching TRBD1. This CDR3 spans 13 amino acids. Trimming removed 4 bases from V and 5 bases from J; junction bases left unmatched: 2. CDR1 SGHRS and CDR2 YFSETQ come from the germline V gene. The CDR3 reads CASSRGQTGELFF. CDR3 bases: TGCGCCAGCAGCCGGGGACAGACCGGGGAGCTGTTTTTT. Full variable domain (missing parts from reference TRBV5-1 and TRBJ2-2): KAGVTQTPRYLIKTRGQQVTLSCSPISGHRSVSWYQQTPGQGLQFLFEYFSETQRNKGNFPGRFSGRQFSNSRSEMNVSTLELGDSALYLCASSRGQTGELFFGEGSRLTVL.

This clonotype was seen repeatedly, ten times or more. J is TRBJ1-5 and V is TRBV28, with D possibly being TRBD1 (6 bases). The germline gives CDR1 MDHEN, CDR2 SYDVKM. Trimming cost V 6 bases and J 5 bases, with 20 bases left between them. This CDR3 has 16 amino acids. Here the CDR3 DNA reads TGTGCCAGCAGCCTTTGGGGGGCAGGGGCCCATCAGCCCCAGCATTTT. Encoded protein: CASSLWGAGAHQPQHF.

The sample holds a few counts of this clonotype. V is TRBV18 and J is TRBJ2-2; D is uncertain. V was pared by 6 bases and J by 7 bases, with 12 bases between. The germline V gene encodes CDR1 KGHSH and CDR2 LQKENI. This CDR3 region has 13 residues. The CDR3 DNA reads TGTGCCAGCTCGCGGACGCGAATCGGGGAGCTGTTTTTT. This translates into CASSRTRIGELFF.

The J gene is TRBJ1-1, the V gene TRBV29-1; no definite D call. The ends were cut back, 4 bases at V and 0 bases at J, with 15 bases in the middle. The CDR3 covers 15 residues. Germline CDR1 and CDR2: SQVTM and ANQGSEA. CDR3 protein: CSVVGLLTMNTEAFF. As DNA, the CDR3 is TGCAGCGTTGTAGGCCTATTAACTATGAACACTGAAGCTTTCTTT.

J is TRBJ2-6 and V is TRBV27; 7 bases match TRBD1. CDR3 length equals 19 residues. From germline, CDR1 is MNHEY and CDR2 SMNVEV (reference sequence). V lost 4 bases to trimming and J lost 0 bases; unmatched junction nucleotides: 12. CDR3 in amino acids: CASSSQWGTEVSGANVLTF. DNA of the CDR3: TGTGCCAGCAGTTCACAGTGGGGGACAGAGGTCTCTGGGGCCAACGTCCTGACTTTC.

There are many counts of this clonotype. This chain uses TRBV7-3 with TRBJ2-3; the match to TRBD2 covers 11 bases. The CDR3 runs 16 residues. J gave up 7 bases and V 6 bases, and 12 bases lay outside the gene matches. Germline lookup yields CDR1 SGHTA and CDR2 FQGTGA. For the CDR3, the DNA is TGTGCCAGCAGTCGAACCTCGGGACTAGCGGACCATACGCAGTATTTT. This gives the protein CASSRTSGLADHTQYF.

The rearrangement joins TRBV20-1 to TRBJ2-3; tentatively, D is TRBD2 (5 bases). Trimming stripped 0 bases from V and 5 bases from J, with 12 bases between. This CDR3 spans 14 amino acids. The germline V gene has CDR1 DFQATT and CDR2 SNEGSKA (reference sequence). The CDR3 bases are TGCAGTGCTAGAGAGCCTCTAGCAGAAGATACGCAGTATTTT. This translates into CSAREPLAEDTQYF.

This clonotype was counted only a few times. This chain uses TRBV29-1 with TRBJ1-2; D gene ambiguous. V was trimmed by 4 bases and J by 2 bases, leaving 11 bases between them. The CDR3 is 13 residues long. Germline V CDR1 and CDR2: SQVTM, ANQGSEA. The CDR3 DNA reads as TGCAGCGTTGGGGAGCCAGAAAACTATGGCTACACCTTC. Translating gives CSVGEPENYGYTF.

This clonotype was counted many times. The V call is TRBV12-3 or TRBV12-4, the J call TRBJ1-1; D ambiguous. The germline V and J ends were trimmed by 4 bases and 1 base, with 7 bases remaining between them. CDR3 length: 13 amino acids. The CDR3 is CASSSPGNTEAFF. In nucleotides, the CDR3 is TGTGCCAGCAGTTCCCCTGGGAACACTGAAGCTTTCTTT.

The chain couples TRBV7-9 to TRBJ2-4; D unclear. The length of the CDR3 is 13 residues. CDR1 and CDR2 (germline): SEHNR, FQNEAQ (reference sequence). The ends were cut back, 5 bases at V and 2 bases at J, with 7 bases in the middle. In DNA, the CDR3 is TGTGCCAGCAGCCTAACGTCCAAAAACATTCAGTACTTC. Translating gives CASSLTSKNIQYF.

This clonotype was seen ten or more times. The gene calls are TRBV20-1 and TRBJ1-5; D is ambiguous. The V end lost 4 bases, the J end lost 13 bases, and 14 bases lay between the germline ends. Germline-derived CDR1 and CDR2 are DFQATT and SNEGSKA (reference sequence). This CDR3 is 11 amino acids long. The CDR3 region is CSATGAPFQHF. CDR3 DNA sequence: TGCAGTGCTACAGGTGCCCCCTTTCAGCATTTT.